This T cell receptor (beta chain) was documented in a study of shared clonotypes between healthy human individuals. The germline V gene encodes CDR1 SNHLY and CDR2 FYNNEI. Trimming took 6 bases from V and 5 from J; bases not matched to a gene: 8. The CDR3 covers 16 residues. Measured with immunoSEQ multiplex PCR; TCRdb has only the in-frame clones, and not every one. The sample holds about 2 million clones, around 96% seen once. Naive CD8 cells were CD45RO-negative, positively selected for CCR7, excluding terminally differentiated effector memory CD45RA+ cells. This clone was found once. The sequencing input was naive CD8+ T cells sorted from blood. The sequence came from a man aged 18-30 years in good health. The J gene is TRBJ2-2, the V gene TRBV2, with 11 bases matching TRBD1. CDR3: CASRTGTGGWTGELFF. CDR3 in DNA: TGTGCCAGCAGGACAGGGACAGGGGGTTGGACCGGGGAGCTGTTTTTT.